These 11 T cell receptor beta chains share one sample of origin, sequenced in a study of shared clonotypes between healthy human individuals. Using immunoSEQ multiplex PCR, the repertoire was profiled, and TCRdb retains in-frame clones only, with some absent. Altogether approximately 1.1 million clones are present, around 78% being singletons, with the ten largest covering about 0.52%. Sequencing was carried out using memory CD4+ T cells from PBMCs. Subset in this sample: CD45RA-negative fraction. The receptor set was obtained from a man between 18 and 35 years old in good health. Some clones in this sample may be carry-over from other donors' samples.

Here the CDR3 DNA reads TGTGCCAGCAGCTTATATGGGCTCGGGCGCTCTGGGGCCAACGTCCTGACTTTC. It codes for CASSLYGLGRSGANVLTF. This sequence joins TRBV11-2 and TRBJ2-6; the D is unclear. The CDR3 has 18 residues. CDR1 SGHAT and CDR2 FQNNGV come from the germline V gene. Trimming shortened V by 2 bases and J by 0 bases, and 14 bases separated the two germline ends.

The chain employs TRBV5-1 and TRBJ1-1, with D perhaps TRBD1 (5 bases). The CDR3 is 13 amino acids. Germline V lookup: CDR1 SGHRS, CDR2 YFSETQ. V shed 4 bases and J shed 1 base, with 8 bases lying between them. The CDR3 DNA reads as TGCGCCAGCAGCGTGGACACGAACACTGAAGCTTTCTTT. Protein product: CASSVDTNTEAFF.

The chain combines TRBV7-9 with TRBJ2-7; D possibly matches TRBD1 or TRBD2 (6 bases each). CDR1 is SEHNR and CDR2 is FQNEAQ in the germline V gene (reference sequence). The length of the CDR3 is 17 residues. Between the trimmed V and J ends, which lost 3 bases and 2 bases, there was a span of 20 bases. DNA for the CDR3: TGTGCCAGCAGCTTGGGTGCGGGGCGACAGGCGACCTACGAGCAGTACTTC. This encodes CASSLGAGRQATYEQYF.

The chain combines TRBV28 with TRBJ2-7; D is tentatively TRBD1 or TRBD2 (5 bases each). Trimming took off 6 bases at V and 6 bases at J, with 30 bases between the two ends. CDR3 length: 18 residues. CDR1 is MDHEN, CDR2 SYDVKM, per germline. In DNA, the CDR3 is TGTGCCAGCAGCCCCGGACACCGGGGCCTTCCAACTTTCGCCGAGCAGTACTTC. It encodes CASSPGHRGLPTFAEQYF.

The chain carries TRBV2 and TRBJ1-5; TRBD1 agrees at 9 bases. V gave up 5 bases and J gave up 0 bases; unmatched junction bases: 8. CDR3 size: 17 residues. Per germline, CDR1 SNHLY and CDR2 FYNNEI. The chain's CDR3 is CASSSGTGSYSNQPQHF. The CDR3 DNA is TGTGCCAGCAGTTCCGGGACAGGGTCATATAGCAATCAGCCCCAGCATTTT.

In its sample, this clone was seen many times. Other DNA sequences in the same sample also yield this CDR3. The chain combines TRBV10-2 with TRBJ2-1, with TRBD2 matching 8 bases. J lost 6 bases, V lost 5 bases, and 6 bases had no gene match. This CDR3 has 14 residues. CDR1 and CDR2 (germline): WSHSY, SAAADI. In DNA, the CDR3 is TGCGCCAGCAGTATTTCCGGGAGGGCCAATGAGCAGTTCTTC. This sequence encodes CASSISGRANEQFF.

The chain combines TRBV4-1 with TRBJ2-3, with 7 bases matching TRBD2. Germline V gene data show CDR1 as MGHRA and CDR2 as YSYEKL. V shed 4 bases and J 0 bases; nucleotides not matched to a gene: 10. There are 17 residues in the CDR3. CDR3 protein: CASSRTGRETSTDTQYF. The CDR3 nucleotides read TGCGCCAGCAGCCGAACCGGGCGGGAGACTAGCACAGATACGCAGTATTTT.

J is TRBJ2-1 and V is TRBV10-3; 7 bases align to TRBD2. Trimming removed 6 bases from V and 1 base from J; junction bases left unmatched: 3. The CDR3 is 14 residues long. Germline V gene data show CDR1 as ENHRY and CDR2 as SYGVKD. CDR3 sequence: CAISTSESYNEQFF. CDR3 bases: TGTGCCATCAGCACTAGCGAGTCCTACAATGAGCAGTTCTTC.

The rearrangement joins TRBV5-4 to TRBJ2-2; TRBD2 matches 10 bases. Per germline, CDR1 SGHNT and CDR2 YYREEE (reference sequence). Germline trimming cut 4 bases from V and 1 base from J; bases unmatched to any gene: 4. The CDR3 sequence is 16 residues long. DNA of the CDR3: TGTGCCAGCAGCGTTGGACTAGCGGTGAACACCGGGGAGCTGTTTTTT. Translation gives CASSVGLAVNTGELFF.

The chain is built from TRBV5-1 and TRBJ1-1, with 9 positions matching TRBD1. This CDR3 has 16 residues. V gave up 3 bases and J gave up 3 bases; unmatched junction bases: 9. Germline CDR1 and CDR2: SGHRS and YFSETQ. DNA of the CDR3: TGCGCCAGCAGCTATGCGGGACAGGGCCTGGACACTGAAGCTTTCTTT. Protein sequence: CASSYAGQGLDTEAFF.

CDR3 protein: CSVAGTSGSGDEQYF. DNA for the CDR3: TGCAGCGTTGCGGGGACTAGCGGGAGTGGGGACGAGCAGTACTTC. The rearrangement uses TRBV29-1 and TRBJ2-7, with 14 bases identical to TRBD2. The CDR3 contains 15 residues. Germline values: CDR1 SQVTM, CDR2 ANQGSEA. The ends lost 4 bases at V and 5 bases at J; junction bases unmatched: 7.